This is a list of T cell receptor beta chains from one sample in a study of OX40 agonist ivuxolimab in advanced cancers. Some clones are missing from TCRdb's copy, which holds only in-frame ones; the method was immunoSEQ multiplex PCR. The sample yields 55,000 or so clones, around 85% seen once. Source: CD4+ or CD8+ T cells sorted from blood, taken in a trial of the OX40 agonist ivuxolimab. The receptors stem from an adult with an advanced solid tumor such as melanoma, head and neck, liver or kidney cancer. The CDR3 runs from the conserved cysteine through the conserved F or W. A D gene is named only where the DNA matches it firmly. Rows give clone size only sometimes, using once, few, many, or a class for an expanded clone.

D gene	V gene	clone size	J gene	CDR3 protein	CDR3 DNA
NA	TRBV29-1	NA	TRBJ1-2	CSVAPGRAGARYTF	TGCAGCGTTGCCCCAGGGAGGGCTGGGGCTCGCTACACCTTC
NA	TRBV6-1	NA	TRBJ2-3	CASTGLVGGDTQYF	TGTGCCAGCACTGGTCTAGTTGGGGGAGATACGCAGTATTTT
TRBD1	TRBV6-6	NA	TRBJ2-3	CASSGGQGSTDTQYF	TGTGCCAGCAGTGGGGGACAGGGGTCCACAGATACGCAGTATTTT
TRBD2	TRBV10-1	NA	TRBJ2-5	CASSESGRGWETQYF	TGCGCCAGCAGTGAGTCTGGGAGGGGCTGGGAGACCCAGTACTTC
TRBD1	TRBV10-3	NA	TRBJ2-7	CAIRNGTGGYYEQYF	TGTGCCATCAGGAACGGGACAGGGGGGTATTACGAGCAGTACTTC
NA	TRBV6-1	few	TRBJ2-5	CASSEFKEETQYF	TGTGCCAGCAGTGAATTTAAGGAAGAGACCCAGTACTTC
NA	TRBV4-1	few	TRBJ1-2	CASSQPWAGYGYTF	TGCGCCAGCAGCCAACCCTGGGCGGGTTATGGCTACACCTTC
TRBD1	TRBV19	once	TRBJ1-1	CASNSRGRRTEAFF	TGTGCCAGCAATTCCAGGGGGCGCCGTACTGAAGCTTTCTTT
NA	TRBV7-6	once	TRBJ1-1	CASSLGQGNTEAFF	TGTGCCAGCAGCTTAGGCCAGGGAAACACTGAAGCTTTCTTT
NA	TRBV7-3	NA	TRBJ2-3	CASSLRASTDTQYF	TGTGCCAGCAGCTTACGGGCTAGCACAGATACGCAGTATTTT
NA	TRBV5-4	NA	TRBJ1-2	CASSLDVRGHGYTF	TGTGCCAGCAGCTTGGATGTCAGGGGCCATGGCTACACCTTC
TRBD1	TRBV2	NA	TRBJ1-1	CASSDTGQKNTEAFF	TGTGCCAGCAGTGATACGGGACAGAAGAACACTGAAGCTTTCTTT
NA	TRBV30	NA	TRBJ1-2	CAWSRMTDPNYGYTF	TGTGCCTGGAGTCGCATGACGGACCCTAACTATGGCTACACCTTC
NA	TRBV2	once	TRBJ2-7	CASSVRASSYEQYF	TGTGCCAGCAGTGTCAGGGCGTCCTCCTACGAGCAGTACTTC
NA	TRBV5-6	NA	TRBJ1-3	CASSLGQLRLSGNTIYF	TGTGCCAGCAGCCTTGGACAGCTACGACTCTCTGGAAACACCATATATTTT
TRBD1	TRBV27	NA	TRBJ1-2	CASSSQGAIYTF	TGTGCCAGCTCCTCGCAGGGGGCTATCTACACCTTC
NA	TRBV5-1	once	TRBJ1-2	CASSLGGSSYGYTF	TGCGCCAGCAGCTTGGGGGGATCCAGCTATGGCTACACCTTC
NA	TRBV30	NA	TRBJ2-1	CAWSSRARRNEQFF	TGTGCCTGGAGTAGCAGGGCCCGACGGAATGAGCAGTTCTTC
TRBD1	TRBV5-6	NA	TRBJ2-3	CASSIRTGVTDTQYF	TGTGCCAGCAGCATACGGACAGGGGTCACAGATACGCAGTATTTT
NA	TRBV18	NA	TRBJ1-2	CASSTGYRDGYTF	TGTGCCAGCTCAACAGGGTATCGGGATGGCTACACCTTC
TRBD1	TRBV2	few	TRBJ1-5	CASRGQGGQPQHF	TGTGCCAGCAGAGGACAGGGCGGCCAGCCCCAGCATTTT
TRBD2	TRBV7-3	NA	TRBJ2-2	CASSPNGGRKTGELFF	TGTGCCAGCAGTCCAAACGGGGGGAGAAAAACCGGGGAGCTGTTTTTT
NA	TRBV5-1	NA	TRBJ2-5	CASISPGAGAQYF	TGCGCCAGCATCTCACCGGGGGCCGGGGCCCAGTACTTC
TRBD1	TRBV28	NA	TRBJ1-2	CASSQGTGDYGYTF	TGTGCCAGCAGCCAAGGGACAGGGGATTATGGCTACACCTTC
TRBD2	TRBV7-8	NA	TRBJ2-1	CASSQRLAGDPYNEQFF	TGTGCCAGCAGCCAGCGACTAGCGGGGGACCCCTACAATGAGCAGTTCTTC
NA	TRBV2	NA	TRBJ2-2	CASRSGVTGELFF	TGTGCCAGCAGGTCAGGGGTTACCGGGGAGCTGTTTTTT
NA	TRBV5-1	NA	TRBJ1-2	CASSALNGVNYGYTF	TGCGCCAGCAGCGCCTTAAACGGGGTTAACTATGGCTACACCTTC
TRBD1	TRBV6-6	NA	TRBJ1-1	CASSRRQGSTEAFF	TGTGCCAGCAGTCGAAGACAGGGGTCCACTGAAGCTTTCTTT
NA	TRBV27	NA	TRBJ1-4	CASSGRPAAREKLFF	TGTGCCAGCAGTGGGAGACCGGCGGCGAGGGAAAAACTGTTTTTT
TRBD1	TRBV5-8	NA	TRBJ1-5	CASSLGQGVIPQHF	TGTGCCAGCAGCTTGGGGCAGGGGGTTATTCCCCAGCATTTT
TRBD1	TRBV4-2	few	TRBJ1-1	CASSQEPRTGENTEAFF	TGTGCCAGCAGCCAAGAACCTAGGACAGGGGAGAACACTGAAGCTTTCTTT
TRBD1	TRBV5-1	NA	TRBJ2-5	CASSWPADRGQETQYF	TGCGCCAGCAGCTGGCCTGCGGACAGGGGGCAAGAGACCCAGTACTTC
NA	TRBV6-5	once	TRBJ1-2	CASSYQGSGGYTF	TGTGCCAGCAGTTATCAGGGGAGTGGTGGCTACACCTTC
NA	TRBV21-1	NA	TRBJ2-2	CASSNSDTGELFF	TGTGCCAGCAGCAATAGCGACACCGGGGAGCTGTTTTTT
TRBD1	TRBV5-8	NA	TRBJ1-6	CASSVGQGFSYNSPLHF	TGTGCCAGCAGCGTGGGACAGGGATTCTCCTATAATTCACCCCTCCACTTT
NA	TRBV5-8	NA	TRBJ1-1	CASSLNRLNTEAFF	TGTGCCAGCAGCTTAAACAGATTGAACACTGAAGCTTTCTTT
NA	TRBV28	NA	TRBJ1-3	CASSPNQFSGNTIYF	TGTGCCAGCAGTCCCAATCAATTCTCTGGAAACACCATATATTTT
TRBD1	TRBV5-6	NA	TRBJ2-5	CASSLKGTGAETQYF	TGTGCCAGCAGCTTGAAAGGGACAGGGGCCGAGACCCAGTACTTC
NA	TRBV5-4	NA	TRBJ2-5	CASSQRTVQETQYF	TGTGCCAGCAGCCAGCGGACAGTACAAGAGACCCAGTACTTC
TRBD1	TRBV29-1	NA	TRBJ1-2	CSATFQGAHYGYTF	TGCAGCGCTACATTTCAGGGGGCTCACTATGGCTACACCTTC